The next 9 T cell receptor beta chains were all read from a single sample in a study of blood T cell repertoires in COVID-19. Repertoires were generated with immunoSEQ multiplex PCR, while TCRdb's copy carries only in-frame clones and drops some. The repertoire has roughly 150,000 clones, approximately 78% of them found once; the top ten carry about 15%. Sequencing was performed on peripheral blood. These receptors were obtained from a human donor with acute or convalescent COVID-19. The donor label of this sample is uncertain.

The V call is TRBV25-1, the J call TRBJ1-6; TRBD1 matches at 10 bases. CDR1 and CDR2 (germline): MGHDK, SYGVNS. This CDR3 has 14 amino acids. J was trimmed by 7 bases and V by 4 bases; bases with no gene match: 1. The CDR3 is CASSVDRGNSPLHF. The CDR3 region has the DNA TGTGCCAGCAGTGTGGACAGGGGGAATTCACCCCTCCACTTT.

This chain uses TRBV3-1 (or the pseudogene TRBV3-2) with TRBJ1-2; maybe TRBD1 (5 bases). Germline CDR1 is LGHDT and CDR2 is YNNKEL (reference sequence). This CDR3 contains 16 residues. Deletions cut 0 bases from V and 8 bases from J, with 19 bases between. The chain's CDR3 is CASSQDLGGRVIGYTF. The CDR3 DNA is TGTGCCAGCAGCCAAGATCTTGGTGGCAGGGTGATAGGCTACACCTTC.

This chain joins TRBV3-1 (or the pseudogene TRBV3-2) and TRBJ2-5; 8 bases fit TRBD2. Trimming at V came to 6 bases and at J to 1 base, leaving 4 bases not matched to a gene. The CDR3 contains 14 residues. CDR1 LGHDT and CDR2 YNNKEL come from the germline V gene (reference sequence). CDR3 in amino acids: CASRILAAQETQYF. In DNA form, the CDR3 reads TGTGCCAGCAGAATACTAGCGGCCCAAGAGACCCAGTACTTC.

The CDR3 DNA is TGTGCCAGCAGCCCCAAGGGGAACTATGGCTACACCTTC. Protein product: CASSPKGNYGYTF. This chain links TRBV5-6 with TRBJ1-2; D is perhaps TRBD1 (5 bases). V gave up 4 bases and J gave up 2 bases, with 9 bases separating them. From germline, CDR1 is SGHDT and CDR2 YYEEEE. The CDR3 sequence is 13 residues long.

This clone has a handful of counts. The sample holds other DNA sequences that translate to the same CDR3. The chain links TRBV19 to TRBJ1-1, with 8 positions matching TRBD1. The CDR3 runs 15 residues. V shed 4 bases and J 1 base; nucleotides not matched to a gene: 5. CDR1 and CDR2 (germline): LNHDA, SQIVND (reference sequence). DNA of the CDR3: TGTGCCAGTAGTACCTCCGGGACAGGGAACACTGAAGCTTTCTTT. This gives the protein CASSTSGTGNTEAFF.

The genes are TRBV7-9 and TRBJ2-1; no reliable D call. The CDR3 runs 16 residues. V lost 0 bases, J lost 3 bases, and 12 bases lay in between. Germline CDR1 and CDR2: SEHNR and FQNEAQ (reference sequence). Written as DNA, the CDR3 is TGTGCCAGCAGCTTAGCGCTGGATGCGGACTACAATGAGCAGTTCTTC. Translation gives CASSLALDADYNEQFF.

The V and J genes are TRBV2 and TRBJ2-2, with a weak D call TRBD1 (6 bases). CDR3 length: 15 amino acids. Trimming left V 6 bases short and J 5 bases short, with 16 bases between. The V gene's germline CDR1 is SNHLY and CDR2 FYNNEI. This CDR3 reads CASRVSRTETGELFF. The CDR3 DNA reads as TGTGCCAGCAGGGTTAGCCGGACAGAGACCGGGGAGCTGTTTTTT.

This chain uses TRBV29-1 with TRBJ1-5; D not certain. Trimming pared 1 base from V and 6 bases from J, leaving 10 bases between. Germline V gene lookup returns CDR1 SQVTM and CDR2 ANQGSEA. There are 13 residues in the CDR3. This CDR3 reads CSVEAGDAQPQHF. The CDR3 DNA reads TGCAGCGTTGAAGCCGGGGATGCTCAGCCCCAGCATTTT.

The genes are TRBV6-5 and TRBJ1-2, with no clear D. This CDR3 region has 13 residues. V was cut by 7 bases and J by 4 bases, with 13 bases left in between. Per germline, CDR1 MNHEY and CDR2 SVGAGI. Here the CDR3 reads CASTSREGYGYTF. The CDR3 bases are TGTGCCAGCACCTCCCGGGAGGGCTATGGCTACACCTTC.